A single T cell receptor beta chain is shown here with its context. The target antigen is unknown. The table came from immunoSEQ multiplex PCR; TCRdb's copy has only in-frame clones and leaves some out. Among 85,000 to 90,000 clones listed, 75% to 90% were seen once. The data stem from a study of graft-versus-host responses after intestinal transplantation. V lost 8 bases and J 11 bases, leaving 15 bases between the germline ends. The CDR3 contains 11 residues. CDR1 is LNHDA and CDR2 is SQIVND in the germline V gene (reference sequence). Sequencing used unstimulated CD4+ T cells sorted from spleen or lymph node cells, obtained before intestinal transplant. The chain links TRBV19 to TRBJ1-1, with D tentatively TRBD1 (6 bases). The TCR originated in a human donor who received an intestinal transplant. CDR3 nucleotide sequence: TGTGCCAGTGGTCACAGGGTAGACGCTTTCTTT. Protein: CASGHRVDAFF.